The clone carrying this TCR beta chain was counted a few times. CDR3 length: 17 residues. Looked up from germline, CDR1 is MNHEY and CDR2 is SVGEGT. With V trimmed by 6 bases and J by 3 bases, 8 bases remained unmatched. TCRdb used MiXCR to reprocess the 5' RACE reads, holding one entry per CDR3 protein. The table has approximately 190,000 distinct CDR3 sequences, roughly 15% seen once; the top ten hold 35% to 45%. This sample stems from a study of identical twins. These data also featured in a second study, about T cells expressing NK-cell markers.

The TCR sequence derives from a woman aged 18-29 years in good health. The sequenced material came from CD8+ T cells sorted from blood. This sequence joins TRBV6-2 or TRBV6-3 and TRBJ2-3; 14 positions match TRBD2. CDR3 DNA: TGTGCCAGCAGCGGGACTAGCGGGAGAGTTGGGACAGATACGCAGTATTTT. Translation: CASSGTSGRVGTDTQYF.